The 30 T cell receptor beta chains reported below all come from one sample, sequenced in a study of T cell responses to AZD1222 COVID-19 vaccine. Method: immunoSEQ multiplex PCR; TCRdb's copy keeps in-frame clones and lacks some. Among 150,000 to 200,000 clones listed, about nine tenths were seen once. The sample was peripheral blood, taken 28 days after the second AZD1222 dose. The receptors were gathered from an adult who received the AZD1222 COVID-19 vaccine.

This clone was seen once. The chain uses TRBV6-2 or TRBV6-3 and TRBJ1-1; weak D call: TRBD1 (5 bases). Trimming took 2 bases from V and 0 from J, leaving 16 bases between them. The CDR3 has 17 amino acids. Germline assignment: CDR1 MNHEY and CDR2 SVGEGT. As DNA, the CDR3 is TGTGCCAGCAGTTACCCGATTGGGGCAGATTTGAACACTGAAGCTTTCTTT. It yields the protein CASSYPIGADLNTEAFF.

This clone has just one count. The chain recombines TRBV7-2 with TRBJ1-5; D remains unclear. V lost 5 bases and J 1 base, leaving 12 bases between the germline ends. CDR1 and CDR2 from the germline V gene are SGHTA and FQGNSA. This CDR3 has 15 amino acids. The CDR3 loop reads CASSPGRGSNQPQHF. In nucleotides, the CDR3 is TGTGCCAGCAGCCCAGGCCGTGGAAGCAATCAGCCCCAGCATTTT.

CDR3 sequence: CASSYSGTGLNYGYTF. DNA for the CDR3: TGTGCCAGCAGCTATTCCGGGACAGGGCTTAACTATGGCTACACCTTC. The rearrangement uses TRBV7-2 and TRBJ1-2, with 9 bases fitting TRBD1. This CDR3 comprises 16 residues. CDR1 is SGHTA, CDR2 FQGNSA, per germline. V was pared by 4 bases and J by 1 base, with 7 bases of the junction left unmatched.

This chain links TRBV13 with TRBJ2-7, with unresolved D. This CDR3 is built from 12 residues. V was shortened by 1 base and J by 5 bases, with 6 bases between the two germline ends. Germline V gene lookup returns CDR1 PRHDT and CDR2 FYEKMQ (reference sequence). This CDR3 is CASSLASHEQYF. The CDR3 DNA sequence: TGTGCCAGCAGCTTAGCCTCTCACGAGCAGTACTTC.

The CDR3 sequence: CASSPGATQPQHF. In DNA, the CDR3 is TGTGCCAGCTCACCCGGGGCAACCCAGCCCCAGCATTTT. The chain has TRBV18 and TRBJ1-5; TRBD1 is a possible D gene (5 bases). V was pared by 3 bases and J by 7 bases, with 10 bases between. The length of the CDR3 is 13 residues. The germline V gene has CDR1 KGHSH and CDR2 LQKENI.

This clone was detected once. This chain connects TRBV7-2 to TRBJ1-2; no clear D gene. Germline V CDR1 and CDR2: SGHTA, FQGNSA. The length of the CDR3 is 14 residues. V was cut by 5 bases and J by 2 bases, with 12 bases left in between. The CDR3 sequence is CASSGVVWNYGYTF. CDR3 coding DNA: TGTGCCAGCAGCGGGGTGGTATGGAACTATGGCTACACCTTC. Drawing the rest from reference TRBV7-2 and TRBJ1-2, the complete variable domain is GAGVSQSPSNKVTEKGKDVELRCDPISGHTALYWYRQSLGQGLEFLIYFQGNSAPDKSGLPSDRFSAERTGGSVSTLTIQRTQQEDSAVYLCASSGVVWNYGYTFGSGTRLTVV.

The chain has TRBV23-1 and TRBJ2-5; perhaps D is TRBD1 or TRBD2 (5 bases each). TRBV23-1 is reported as an ORF; its role is uncertain. V was trimmed by 2 bases and J by 2 bases, leaving 21 bases between them. The CDR3 sequence is 18 residues long. In nucleotides, the CDR3 is TGCGCCAGCAGTCAAATCCCCCGACTGGGGGTTTGGCAAGAGACCCAGTACTTC. Protein product: CASSQIPRLGVWQETQYF.

There are a few counts of this clone. This chain uses TRBV27 with TRBJ2-3; 7 nucleotides align to TRBD2. The J segment lost 6 bases and the V segment lost 5 bases, leaving 11 bases of the junction unmatched. This CDR3 region has 15 residues. Germline V gene sequence: CDR1 MNHEY, CDR2 SMNVEV (reference sequence). This CDR3 is CASSRDSWGGDTQYF. DNA of the CDR3: TGTGCCAGCAGTAGAGACAGTTGGGGAGGGGATACGCAGTATTTT.

This clone was counted once. This rearrangement joins TRBV18 to TRBJ1-5; perhaps TRBD1 as D (6 bases). V was shortened by 2 bases and J by 6 bases, with 20 bases between the two germline ends. Germline V gene lookup returns CDR1 KGHSH and CDR2 LQKENI. The CDR3 extends over 17 amino acids. The CDR3 reads CASSPSLGGGGSQPQHF. The DNA of the CDR3 is TGTGCCAGCTCACCAAGTTTAGGAGGGGGAGGGAGTCAGCCCCAGCATTTT.

The V and J genes are TRBV7-8 and TRBJ2-1; TRBD2 matches at 13 bases. V was clipped by 5 bases and J by 5 bases; unmatched bases: 6. CDR3 length: 16 residues. In germline, CDR1 is SGHVS, CDR2 FQNEAQ. The CDR3 coding sequence is TGTGCCAGCAGCCCCACTAGCGGGGGGGCCCACAATGAGCAGTTCTTC. Protein sequence: CASSPTSGGAHNEQFF.

The chain carries TRBV4-2 and TRBJ2-1, with 7 bases matching TRBD2. The CDR3 loop spans 17 amino acids. CDR1 LGHNA and CDR2 YNFKEQ come from the germline V gene. The V and J ends lost 4 bases and 0 bases, in that order; junction bases with no gene match: 9. CDR3 in amino acids: CASSRPGLGISYNEQFF. As DNA, the CDR3 is TGTGCCAGCAGCCGACCCGGACTAGGGATCTCCTACAATGAGCAGTTCTTC.

About this clone itself: The germline gene is not matched at one end of the junction; a read error may be the cause. This chain joins TRBV30 and TRBJ2-7, with a tentative D call TRBD2 (5 bases). The CDR3 runs to 11 residues. Per the germline V gene, CDR1 is GTSNPN and CDR2 is SVGIG (reference sequence). CDR3 sequence (DNA): TGTGCCTGGAGCACCCCCGGGGTGATACACTTC. This gives the protein CAWSTPGVIHF.

V gene TRBV7-2 combines with J gene TRBJ2-3, with 10 bases that match TRBD2. This CDR3 spans 18 amino acids. Germline V gene lookup returns CDR1 SGHTA and CDR2 FQGNSA. The V segment lost 0 bases and the J segment 8 bases; nucleotides outside the gene matches: 14. The CDR3 DNA is TGTGCCAGCAGCTTAGCCCCCCCTCTTAGCGGGGGGCCTGGTACGCAGTATTTT. As protein: CASSLAPPLSGGPGTQYF.

The chain has TRBV30 and TRBJ1-5, with no clear D. V gave up 4 bases and J gave up 0 bases, with 13 bases separating them. The CDR3 has 15 amino acids. The germline CDR1 and CDR2 sequences are GTSNPN and SVGIG (reference sequence). The CDR3 region is CAWKRGANSNQPQHF. CDR3 DNA: TGTGCCTGGAAACGGGGAGCCAATAGCAATCAGCCCCAGCATTTT.

The chain employs TRBV7-9 and TRBJ2-7, with 9 positions matching TRBD1. The trim removed 5 bases at V and 0 bases at J, leaving 17 bases unmatched. This CDR3 is built from 19 residues. Germline CDR1 and CDR2: SEHNR and FQNEAQ (reference sequence). The CDR3 region has the DNA TGTGCCAGCAGCCGAGGGGCAAAACTCGGACAGGGGTACTCCTACGAGCAGTACTTC. This gives the protein CASSRGAKLGQGYSYEQYF.

The gene calls are TRBV27 and TRBJ2-5, with D uncertain. Germline V gene lookup returns CDR1 MNHEY and CDR2 SMNVEV (reference sequence). This CDR3 region has 15 residues. V was pared by 0 bases and J by 1 base, with 9 bases between. CDR3 bases: TGTGCCAGCAGTTTATCTGGGGTGATCCAAGAGACCCAGTACTTC. It yields the protein CASSLSGVIQETQYF.

CDR3 DNA sequence: TGCGCCAGCAGCTTGAAGCTGAACACTGAAGCTTTCTTT. Protein: CASSLKLNTEAFF. The J gene is TRBJ1-1, the V gene TRBV5-1, with no clear D. Germline V CDR1 and CDR2: SGHRS, YFSETQ. The CDR3 spans 13 residues. Between the trimmed V and J ends, which lost 1 base and 0 bases, there was a span of 4 bases. Based on the CDR3 plus reference TRBV5-1 and TRBJ1-1, the full variable domain is KAGVTQTPRYLIKTRGQQVTLSCSPISGHRSVSWYQQTPGQGLQFLFEYFSETQRNKGNFPGRFSGRQFSNSRSEMNVSTLELGDSALYLCASSLKLNTEAFFGQGTRLTVV.

For this clone: Other DNA sequences from this sample encode an identical CDR3 as well. This chain connects TRBV5-1 to TRBJ1-2; 9 nucleotides agree with TRBD1. Unmatched junction bases numbered 7, after V lost 2 bases and J lost 5 bases. The CDR3 contains 15 residues. Germline values: CDR1 SGHRS, CDR2 YFSETQ. The CDR3 nucleotides read TGCGCCAGCAGCTTAGAACAGGGGGCGAGGTATGGCTACACCTTC. Amino acid sequence: CASSLEQGARYGYTF.

The V and J genes are TRBV5-1 and TRBJ1-4; TRBD1 might be the D (6 bases). This CDR3 is 13 amino acids long. In germline, CDR1 is SGHRS, CDR2 YFSETQ. V lost 7 bases, J lost 8 bases, and 15 bases lay in between. The CDR3: CASAVEGGEKLFF. CDR3 coding DNA: TGCGCCAGCGCGGTGGAAGGGGGAGAAAAACTGTTTTTT.

The chain uses TRBV9 and TRBJ1-2; TRBD1 is a possible D gene (5 bases). The CDR3 sequence is 13 residues long. Germline V gives CDR1 SGDLS, CDR2 YYNGEE. V lost 4 bases to trimming and J lost 4 bases, with 11 bases between them. For the CDR3, the DNA is TGTGCCAGCAGCACCAGGGTTAGCTATGGCTACACCTTC. The encoded protein is CASSTRVSYGYTF.

J is TRBJ1-5 and V is TRBV10-3; D is uncertain. This CDR3 is built from 14 residues. In germline, CDR1 is ENHRY, CDR2 SYGVKD. Trimming pared 6 bases from V and 7 bases from J, leaving 16 bases between. CDR3 nucleotides: TGTGCCATCAGCAAGGGTCTGGGGTCCCAGCCCCAGCATTTT. Translated: CAISKGLGSQPQHF.

The rearrangement links TRBV10-3 to TRBJ1-3, with D uncertain. There are 11 residues in the CDR3. CDR1 is ENHRY and CDR2 is SYGVKD in the germline V gene. The V end lost 7 bases, the J end lost 4 bases, and 5 bases lay between the germline ends. The CDR3 sequence is CAITTGNTIYF. DNA for the CDR3: TGTGCCATCACGACAGGAAACACCATATATTTT.

The chain links TRBV3-1 (or the pseudogene TRBV3-2) to TRBJ2-1, with 7 bases identical to TRBD1. The V gene's germline CDR1 is LGHDT and CDR2 YNNKEL (reference sequence). Trimming cost V 7 bases and J 5 bases; bases outside gene matches: 8. The CDR3 sequence is 14 residues long. The chain's CDR3 is CASNNRGGHNEQFF. DNA of the CDR3: TGTGCCAGCAACAACAGGGGTGGGCACAATGAGCAGTTCTTC.

The chain recombines TRBV7-3 with TRBJ2-7, with 10 bases that match TRBD1. The CDR3 is 15 residues long. With 1 base clipped from V and 4 bases from J, the junction kept 4 bases outside the gene matches. CDR1 SGHTA and CDR2 FQGTGA come from the germline V gene. CDR3 nucleotide sequence: TGTGCCAGCAGCTTAATTGGGACAGGGGAGTACGAGCAGTACTTC. Its protein is CASSLIGTGEYEQYF.

This sequence joins TRBV29-1 and TRBJ2-5; D unresolved. The CDR3 is made up of 11 amino acids. Trimming stripped 8 bases from V and 4 bases from J, with 11 bases between. Germline V gene sequence: CDR1 SQVTM, CDR2 ANQGSEA. CDR3 region: CSLKVGETQYF. The CDR3 bases are TGCAGCCTAAAGGTTGGAGAGACCCAGTACTTC.

The rearrangement uses TRBV2 and TRBJ2-5; weak D call: TRBD1 (6 bases). The V gene's germline CDR1 is SNHLY and CDR2 FYNNEI. The length of the CDR3 is 13 residues. The germline V and J ends were trimmed by 3 bases and 5 bases, with 10 bases remaining between them. Here the CDR3 DNA reads TGTGCCAGCAGTGAGGGGGCTCGGGAGACCCAGTACTTC. Protein sequence: CASSEGARETQYF. The full variable domain, its missing parts supplied by reference TRBV2 and TRBJ2-5, is EPEVTQTPSHQVTQMGQEVILRCVPISNHLYFYWYRQILGQKVEFLVSFYNNEISEKSEIFDDQFSVERPDGSNFTLKIRSTKLEDSAMYFCASSEGARETQYFGPGTRLLVL.

The chain couples TRBV10-2 to TRBJ1-3; D is unresolved. CDR1 and CDR2 from the germline V gene are WSHSY and SAAADI. This CDR3 comprises 15 residues. V lost 5 bases, J lost 3 bases, and 14 bases lay in between. The CDR3 DNA reads TGCGCCAGCAGTAAAGAGTGGGATCGTGGAAACACCATATATTTT. It encodes CASSKEWDRGNTIYF.

This chain links TRBV3-1 (or the pseudogene TRBV3-2) with TRBJ1-1, with unresolved D. CDR3 length: 15 amino acids. Germline CDR1 and CDR2: LGHDT and YNNKEL (reference sequence). The V end was cut by 0 bases, the J end by 4 bases, with 12 bases between. The CDR3 DNA follows: TGTGCCAGCAGCCAAGACTGGGTGGAGAGCACTGAAGCTTTCTTT. Translation: CASSQDWVESTEAFF.

The CDR3 region is CASSLFQYRVYEQYF. In DNA form, the CDR3 reads TGTGCCAGCAGTTTATTCCAGTACAGGGTCTACGAGCAGTACTTC. This chain uses TRBV28 with TRBJ2-7, with D perhaps matching TRBD1 (6 bases). Germline V lookup: CDR1 MDHEN, CDR2 SYDVKM. The CDR3 runs 15 residues. V shed 1 base and J shed 3 bases, with 13 bases lying between them. Combining the CDR3 with reference TRBV28 and TRBJ2-7 gives the whole variable domain DVKVTQSSRYLVKRTGEKVFLECVQDMDHENMFWYRQDPGLGLRLIYFSYDVKMKEKGDIPEGYSVSREKKERFSLILESASTNQTSMYLCASSLFQYRVYEQYFGPGTRLTVT.

The chain has TRBV28 and TRBJ1-1; D is unclear. Trimming left V 6 bases short and J 7 bases short, with 9 bases between. Germline-derived CDR1 and CDR2 are MDHEN and SYDVKM. The length of the CDR3 is 11 residues. For the CDR3, the DNA is TGTGCCAGCAGGGGGAAAGGTGAAGCTTTCTTT. Its translation: CASRGKGEAFF.